The source of this T cell receptor (beta chain) is a study of cytomegalovirus exposure and HLA in healthy donors. The CDR3 is made up of 17 amino acids. The germline V gene encodes CDR1 SGHRS and CDR2 YFSETQ. J was trimmed by 4 bases and V by 0 bases; bases with no gene match: 6. For this clone: Its antigen remains unknown.

In the PCR, 60 Vbeta and 13 Jbeta primers were used. In the original analysis: In a later analysis, of roughly 83 million unique beta chains, some 10 million appeared in at least two donors. Here immunoSEQ multiplex PCR was the method, and the copy in TCRdb shows in-frame clones only, minus some. V and J calls and clone size are those listed in that table; D and trimming were worked out from the DNA. The sample has roughly 200,000 clones, around four fifths seen once. Study outcomes and limitations: Later findings reportedly placed an Asian-associated ancestry cluster below the roughly 660-donor mean for N-insertions. Later analysis suggested most CMV-associated TCR beta chains were HLA-restricted.

The chain recombines TRBV5-1 with TRBJ2-3, with TRBD1 identical over 12 bases. The sequence derives from a woman aged 55-70 years in good health and CMV-seropositive. Sequencing input: PBMCs. The CDR3 DNA is TGCGCCAGCAGCTTGGGATGGGGACAGGGGGCAGCAGATACGCAGTATTTT. This gives the protein CASSLGWGQGAADTQYF.